A selection of T cell receptor beta chains follows, all from one sample in a study of cytomegalovirus exposure and HLA in healthy donors. The repertoire was sequenced with immunoSEQ multiplex PCR; TCRdb's copy has only in-frame clones and lacks some. The table has 130,000 or so clones, over 60% seen once; the top ten hold around 1.8%. Sequenced input: PBMCs. The receptor set was obtained from a female donor in good health and CMV-seropositive. The CDR3 runs from the conserved cysteine through the conserved F or W. The D gene is left open where the match is weak. Clone size is shown for a subset of rows, as once, few, many or a class of expanded clone.

>NA|TRBV10-3|NA|TRBJ2-7
TGTGCCATCAGGGACAGCGGGACGAGCTCCTACGAGCAGTACTTC
CAIRDSGTSSYEQYF
>TRBD1|TRBV6-1|few|TRBJ1-1
TGTGCCAGCAGTGACAGGGGGCTGGGGGGCACTGAAGCTTTCTTT
CASSDRGLGGTEAFF
>NA|TRBV7-2|NA|TRBJ1-1
TGTGCCAGCAGCTTATATCTGAACACTGAAGCTTTCTTT
CASSLYLNTEAFF
>TRBD1|TRBV7-9|NA|TRBJ1-2
TGTTCCAGCAGCTTAGTTCACGACAGGGATTCTGGCTACACCTTC
CSSSLVHDRDSGYTF
>TRBD1|TRBV29-1|NA|TRBJ2-7
TGCAGCGCAATCCGGGACAGCTCCTACGAGCAGTACTTC
CSAIRDSSYEQYF
>NA|TRBV5-1|NA|TRBJ2-5
TGCGCCAGCAGCTTGGTCAGGGGGACCCAGTACTTC
CASSLVRGTQYF
>TRBD2|TRBV25-1|NA|TRBJ2-7
TGTGCCAGCAGTGAAGTTCGGACAAGCGGGAGCTCCTACGAGCAGTACTTC
CASSEVRTSGSSYEQYF
>NA|TRBV5-1|NA|TRBJ1-5
TGCGCCAGCAGCTTGGAGGCAGAGGTTAGCGGAAATTATAGCAATCAGCCCCAGCATTTT
CASSLEAEVSGNYSNQPQHF
>NA|TRBV30|NA|TRBJ1-1
TGTGCCTGGATTAGATCGCCGAACACTGAAGCTTTCTTT
CAWIRSPNTEAFF
>TRBD1|TRBV7-2|NA|TRBJ1-5
TGTGCCAGCAGCCTACAGGGGGCTAGCAATCAGCCCCAGCATTTT
CASSLQGASNQPQHF
>TRBD2|TRBV11-2|NA|TRBJ2-3
TGTGCCAGCAGCATCAGCTCGCTAGCGGGGGACACAGATACGCAGTATTTT
CASSISSLAGDTDTQYF
>TRBD2|TRBV7-6|NA|TRBJ2-5
TGTGCCAGCAGCCTGCCGACTAGCGGGGGCGTCCAAGAGGCCCAGTACTTC
CASSLPTSGGVQEAQYF
>NA|TRBV5-1|NA|TRBJ2-3
TGCGCCAGCAGCCCCGGGGTCCCACCAGATACGCAGTATTTT
CASSPGVPPDTQYF
>NA|TRBV11-2|NA|TRBJ2-5
TGTGCCAGCAGCTTAGCAGACTCCCAAGAGACCCAGTACTTC
CASSLADSQETQYF
>TRBD2|TRBV5-1|NA|TRBJ2-7
TGCGCCAGCAGCCCCGGACTAGCGGGAGTCTACGAGCAGTACTTC
CASSPGLAGVYEQYF
>NA|TRBV5-1|NA|TRBJ2-7
TGCGCCAGCAGCGTGACAGGTTACGAGCAGTACTTC
CASSVTGYEQYF
>TRBD1|TRBV2|NA|TRBJ2-1
TGTGCCAGCAGTGGACAGGGCAGGGTTAATGAGCAGTTCTTC
CASSGQGRVNEQFF